Below, one TCR beta chain is given with its context. Its target is unknown. The sample originates from a study of shared clonotypes between healthy human individuals. Study conclusions and caveats: There were few donors, and this limited the genetic and exposure-history diversity represented. Generally, estimated richness proved larger in naive subsets than it did in memory subsets.

CDR3 length equals 15 residues. J was trimmed by 2 bases and V by 6 bases; bases with no gene match: 5. CDR1 and CDR2 (germline): MNHEY, SVGAGI. Sequencing used immunoSEQ multiplex PCR; TCRdb keeps in-frame clones, though not all of them. The sample has roughly 660,000 clones, 90% seen once. The TCR sequence derives from a man in his late teens or twenties in good health. Some clones in this sample may be carry-over from other donors' samples. The V call is TRBV6-5, the J call TRBJ2-1; 9 nucleotides agree with TRBD2. The sequenced sample consisted of memory CD8+ T cells from PBMCs. This sample's subset: CD45RO+ cells pooled with CCR7-negative TemRA cells. The CDR3 nucleotides read TGTGCCAGCAGCGGACTAGCGACTCCCTACAATGAGCAGTTCTTC. It specifies CASSGLATPYNEQFF.